This T cell receptor beta chain was obtained from a study of Ad26.COV2.S vaccination and SARS-CoV-2 variants. Libraries were prepared by immunoSEQ multiplex PCR; TCRdb keeps only in-frame clonotypes and omits some of them. The sample shows about 180,000 clones, 87% of them seen only once. On this clone: What it recognizes is unknown.

General study results and limits: The authors reported substantial breadth in spike-specific CD8+ and CD4+ T cell responses after vaccination. The TCR-based breadth and depth measures might underestimate overall T cell responses. The study found similar non-spike TCR breadth in vaccine and placebo recipients.

Germline V gives CDR1 LNHDA, CDR2 SQIVND (reference sequence). CDR3 size: 14 residues. V lost 8 bases and J lost 3; bases outside the gene matches: 10. The clonotype originates from a human donor who had recovered from COVID-19. Sequenced here: peripheral blood, sampled after recovery from COVID-19. The rearrangement joins TRBV19 to TRBJ2-7; 7 bases agree with TRBD1. CDR3 coding DNA: TGTGCCAGTTCGCCCTCGGACAGGTACTACGAGCAGTACTTC. Protein: CASSPSDRYYEQYF.